This is a list of T cell receptor beta chains from one sample in a study of identical twins. TCRdb redid the calling of the 5' RACE reads with MiXCR, one entry per CDR3 protein. This table has a few hundred thousand distinct CDR3 sequences, about 11% appearing once. The sequenced material came from memory T cells sorted from blood. The receptors here all came from a man in his forties or fifties in good health. The CDR3 runs from the conserved cysteine through the conserved F or W. D genes are given only for firm matches. Rows give clone size only sometimes, using once, few, many, or a class for an expanded clone.

V,size,J,D,length,CDR3,DNA
TRBV7-2,few,TRBJ2-1,TRBD1,17,CASSLRHRGPSYNEQFF,TGTGCCAGCAGCCTCCGGCACAGGGGACCATCCTACAATGAGCAGTTCTTC
TRBV12-3/TRBV12-4,many,TRBJ2-1,TRBD2,16,CASSSTSGYSYNEQFF,TGTGCCAGCAGCTCGACTAGCGGGTACTCCTACAATGAGCAGTTCTTC
TRBV5-1,many,TRBJ1-2,TRBD1,14,CASSLTGDSDGYTF,TGCGCCAGCAGCCTAACAGGGGATTCCGATGGCTACACCTTC
TRBV10-3,many,TRBJ1-2,TRBD1,14,CAISETGQGYGYTF,TGTGCCATCAGTGAGACAGGACAGGGCTATGGCTACACCTTC
TRBV4-1,few,TRBJ1-1,NA,15,CASSPSQGQRTEAFF,TGCGCCAGCAGCCCGTCCCAGGGCCAGCGAACTGAAGCTTTCTTT
TRBV7-6,NA,TRBJ2-2,TRBD2,20,CASSLKGGSGHKQNTGELFF,TGTGCCAGCAGCCTTAAAGGCGGGAGCGGGCACAAACAGAACACCGGGGAGCTGTTTTTT
TRBV24-1,NA,TRBJ2-3,NA,15,CATSDPDGCPDTQYF,TGTGCCACCAGTGATCCCGACGGTTGCCCAGATACGCAGTATTTT
TRBV6-5,few,TRBJ2-1,NA,16,CASSFLRVTQNDEQFF,TGTGCCAGCAGTTTCCTCAGGGTAACTCAGAACGATGAGCAGTTCTTC
TRBV7-8,few,TRBJ2-1,TRBD2,15,CASSLTSGRAAEQFF,TGTGCCAGCAGCTTAACTAGCGGGAGGGCGGCCGAGCAGTTCTTC
TRBV6-2/TRBV6-3,many,TRBJ2-1,TRBD2,17,CASSYSKFGSGSHEQFF,TGTGCCAGCAGTTACTCGAAGTTTGGTAGCGGGAGTCATGAGCAGTTCTTC
TRBV5-1,NA,TRBJ2-5,TRBD2,16,CASSLGSGSFGETQYF,TGCGCCAGCAGCTTGGGTAGCGGGAGTTTCGGGGAGACCCAGTACTTC
TRBV27,NA,TRBJ1-2,NA,14,CASSRLRRDYGYTF,TGTGCCAGCAGTCGTCTCCGAAGGGACTATGGCTACACCTTC
TRBV20-1,NA,TRBJ2-7,NA,10,CNASNYEQYF,TGCAATGCCAGCAACTACGAGCAGTACTTC
TRBV7-2,few,TRBJ1-5,NA,16,CASSLGGGRGNQPQHF,TGTGCCAGCAGCTTAGGGGGGGGGAGAGGCAATCAGCCCCAGCATTTT
TRBV11-2,many,TRBJ2-1,TRBD2,17,CASSPSLLGAGTGEQFF,TGTGCCAGCAGCCCGTCCTTACTTGGAGCGGGAACTGGTGAGCAGTTCTTC
TRBV5-8,many,TRBJ1-2,NA,15,CASSHPSRGNYGYTF,TGTGCCAGCAGTCACCCCAGTCGGGGGAACTATGGCTACACCTTC
TRBV7-8,NA,TRBJ2-3,NA,13,CASSWGRTDTQYF,TGTGCCAGCAGCTGGGGCCGGACAGATACGCAGTATTTT
TRBV4-2,many,TRBJ2-3,TRBD2,17,CASSQGAAGGWADTQYF,TGTGCCAGCAGCCAAGGGGCAGCGGGGGGGTGGGCAGATACGCAGTATTTT
TRBV6-2/TRBV6-3,many,TRBJ2-2,NA,15,CASRRERPNTGELFF,TGTGCCAGCAGGAGGGAGAGACCGAACACCGGGGAGCTGTTTTTT
TRBV11-2,NA,TRBJ2-1,TRBD2,20,CASSSRGLAGEFNSRNEQFF,TGTGCCAGCAGCTCAAGAGGGCTAGCGGGAGAATTTAATAGTCGCAATGAGCAGTTCTTC
TRBV2,few,TRBJ1-5,TRBD1,14,CASRAGQGAQPQHF,TGTGCCAGCAGGGCAGGACAGGGGGCTCAGCCCCAGCATTTT
TRBV4-1,few,TRBJ1-4,NA,18,CASSQTPFYGPKQEKLFF,TGCGCCAGCAGCCAAACCCCATTTTATGGGCCGAAACAGGAAAAACTGTTTTTT